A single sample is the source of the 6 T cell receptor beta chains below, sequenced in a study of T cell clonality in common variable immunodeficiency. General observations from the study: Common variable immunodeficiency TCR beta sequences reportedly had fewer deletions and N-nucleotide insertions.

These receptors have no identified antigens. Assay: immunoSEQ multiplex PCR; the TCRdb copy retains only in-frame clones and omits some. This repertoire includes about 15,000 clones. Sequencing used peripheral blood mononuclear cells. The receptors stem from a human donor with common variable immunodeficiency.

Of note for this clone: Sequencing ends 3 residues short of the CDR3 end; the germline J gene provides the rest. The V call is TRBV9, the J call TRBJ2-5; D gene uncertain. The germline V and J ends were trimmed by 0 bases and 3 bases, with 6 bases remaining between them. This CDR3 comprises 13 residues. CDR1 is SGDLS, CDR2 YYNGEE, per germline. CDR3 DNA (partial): TGTGCCAGCAGCGTAGGGCACAAAGAGACC. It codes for CASSVGHKET. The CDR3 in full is CASSVGHKETQYF.

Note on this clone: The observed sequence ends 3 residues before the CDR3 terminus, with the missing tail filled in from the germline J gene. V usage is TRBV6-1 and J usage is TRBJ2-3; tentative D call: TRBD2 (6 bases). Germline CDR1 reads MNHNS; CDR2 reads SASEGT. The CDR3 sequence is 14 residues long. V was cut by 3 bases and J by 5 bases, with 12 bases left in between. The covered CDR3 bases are TGTGCCAGCAGTGACAGGGAGGTGAAAGATACG. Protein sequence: CASSDREVKDT. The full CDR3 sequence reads CASSDREVKDTQYF.

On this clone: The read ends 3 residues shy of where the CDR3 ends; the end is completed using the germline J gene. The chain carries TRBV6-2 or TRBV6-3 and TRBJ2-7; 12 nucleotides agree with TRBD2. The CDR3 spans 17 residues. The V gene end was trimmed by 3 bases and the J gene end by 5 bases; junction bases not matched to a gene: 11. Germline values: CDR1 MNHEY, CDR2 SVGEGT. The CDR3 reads CASSYSMTSGSAHEQYF. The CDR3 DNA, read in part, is TGTGCCAGCAGTTATTCGATGACTAGCGGGAGCGCCCACGAG.

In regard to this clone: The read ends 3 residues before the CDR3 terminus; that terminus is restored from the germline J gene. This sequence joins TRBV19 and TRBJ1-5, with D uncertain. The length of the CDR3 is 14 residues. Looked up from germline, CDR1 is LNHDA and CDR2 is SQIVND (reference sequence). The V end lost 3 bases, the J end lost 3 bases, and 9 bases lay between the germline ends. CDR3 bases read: TGTGCCAGTAGTATGGGTCAGGTCAATCAGCCC. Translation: CASSMGQVNQP. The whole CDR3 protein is CASSMGQVNQPQHF.

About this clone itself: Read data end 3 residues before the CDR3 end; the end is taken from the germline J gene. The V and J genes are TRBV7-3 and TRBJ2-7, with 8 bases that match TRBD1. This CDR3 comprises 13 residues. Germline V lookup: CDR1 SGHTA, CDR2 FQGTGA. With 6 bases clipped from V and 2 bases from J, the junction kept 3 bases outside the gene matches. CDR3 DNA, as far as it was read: TGTGCCAGCAGTTGGGACAGGACCTACGAG. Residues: CASSWDRTYE. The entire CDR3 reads CASSWDRTYEQYF.

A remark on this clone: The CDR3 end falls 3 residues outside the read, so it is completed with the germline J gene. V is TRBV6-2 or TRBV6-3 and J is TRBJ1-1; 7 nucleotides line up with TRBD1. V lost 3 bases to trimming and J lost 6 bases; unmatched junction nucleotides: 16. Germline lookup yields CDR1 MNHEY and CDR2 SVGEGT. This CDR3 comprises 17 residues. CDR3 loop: CASSYGTALLQSAEAFF. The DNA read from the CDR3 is TGTGCCAGCAGTTATGGGACAGCTCTTCTACAGAGTGCTGAA.